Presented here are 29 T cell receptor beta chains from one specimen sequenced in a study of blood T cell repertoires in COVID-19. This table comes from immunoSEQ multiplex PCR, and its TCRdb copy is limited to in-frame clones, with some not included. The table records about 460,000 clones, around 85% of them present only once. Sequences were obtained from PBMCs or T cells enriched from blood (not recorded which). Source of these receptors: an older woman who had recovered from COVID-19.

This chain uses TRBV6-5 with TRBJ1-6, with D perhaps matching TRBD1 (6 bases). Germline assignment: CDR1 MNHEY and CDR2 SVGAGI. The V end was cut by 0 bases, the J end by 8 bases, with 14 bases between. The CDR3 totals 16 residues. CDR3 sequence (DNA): TGTGCCAGCAGTTACTCGATGAAGGGGGGGCATTCACCCCTCCACTTT. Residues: CASSYSMKGGHSPLHF.

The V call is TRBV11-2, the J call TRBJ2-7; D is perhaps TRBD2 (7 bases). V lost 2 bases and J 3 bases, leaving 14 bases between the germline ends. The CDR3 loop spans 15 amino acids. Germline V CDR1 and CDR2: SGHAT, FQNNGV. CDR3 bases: TGTGCCAGCAGCTTACGGCGGGGGCCCTACTACGAGCAGTACGTC. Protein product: CASSLRRGPYYEQYV.

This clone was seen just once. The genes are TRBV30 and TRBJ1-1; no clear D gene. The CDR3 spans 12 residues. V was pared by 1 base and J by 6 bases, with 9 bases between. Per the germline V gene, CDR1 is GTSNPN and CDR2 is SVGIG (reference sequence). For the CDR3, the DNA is TGTGCCTGGAGTGCGACACCTTCTGAAGCTTTCTTT. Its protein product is CAWSATPSEAFF.

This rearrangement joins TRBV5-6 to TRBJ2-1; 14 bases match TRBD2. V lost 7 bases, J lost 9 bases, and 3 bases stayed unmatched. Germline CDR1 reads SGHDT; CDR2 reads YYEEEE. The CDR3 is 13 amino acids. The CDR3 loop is CASGLAGGGEQFF. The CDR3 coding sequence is TGTGCCAGCGGACTAGCGGGGGGAGGTGAGCAGTTCTTC. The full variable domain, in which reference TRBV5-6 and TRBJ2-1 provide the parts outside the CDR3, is DAGVTQSPTHLIKTRGQQVTLRCSPKSGHDTVSWYQQALGQGPQFIFQYYEEEERQRGNFPDRFSGHQFPNYSSELNVNALLLGDSALYLCASGLAGGGEQFFGPGTRLTVL.

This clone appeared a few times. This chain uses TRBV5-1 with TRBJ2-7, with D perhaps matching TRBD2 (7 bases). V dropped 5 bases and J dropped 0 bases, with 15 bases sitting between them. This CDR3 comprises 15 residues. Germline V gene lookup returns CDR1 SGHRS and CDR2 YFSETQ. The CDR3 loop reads CASRLGGDPSYEQYF. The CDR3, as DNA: TGCGCCAGCAGGCTAGGGGGGGATCCCTCCTACGAGCAGTACTTC.

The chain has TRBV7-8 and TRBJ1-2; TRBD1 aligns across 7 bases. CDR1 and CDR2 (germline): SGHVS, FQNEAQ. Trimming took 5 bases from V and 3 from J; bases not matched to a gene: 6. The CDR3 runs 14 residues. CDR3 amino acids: CASSPGTAHYGYTF. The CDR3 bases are TGTGCCAGCAGCCCCGGGACAGCTCACTATGGCTACACCTTC.

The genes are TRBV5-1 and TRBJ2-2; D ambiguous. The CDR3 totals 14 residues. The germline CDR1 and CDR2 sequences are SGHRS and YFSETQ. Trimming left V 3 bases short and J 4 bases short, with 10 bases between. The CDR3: CASSSSVGTGELFF. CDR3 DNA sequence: TGCGCCAGCAGCTCAAGCGTTGGCACCGGGGAGCTGTTTTTT.

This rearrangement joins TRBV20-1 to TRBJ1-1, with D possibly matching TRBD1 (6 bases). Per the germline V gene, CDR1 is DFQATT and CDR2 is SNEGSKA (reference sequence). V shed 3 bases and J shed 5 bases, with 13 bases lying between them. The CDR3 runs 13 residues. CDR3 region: CSASTGYGTEAFF. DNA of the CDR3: TGCAGTGCTAGTACAGGGTATGGAACTGAAGCTTTCTTT.

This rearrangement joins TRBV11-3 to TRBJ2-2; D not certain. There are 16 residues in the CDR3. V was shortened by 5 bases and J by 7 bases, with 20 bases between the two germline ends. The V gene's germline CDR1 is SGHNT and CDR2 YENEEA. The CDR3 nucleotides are TGTGCCAGCAGCCTGACTCTGTCCTCCTCCGGCGGGGAGCTGTTTTTT. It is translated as CASSLTLSSSGGELFF.

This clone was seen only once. Here the CDR3 DNA reads TGTGCCAGCAGCGCAACCCTAGCGGGGTCCTACAATGAGCAGTTCTTC. Translated: CASSATLAGSYNEQFF. J is TRBJ2-1 and V is TRBV9; 9 bases fit TRBD2. CDR3 length: 16 amino acids. The V segment lost 3 bases and the J segment 1 base; nucleotides outside the gene matches: 5. CDR1 SGDLS and CDR2 YYNGEE come from the germline V gene.

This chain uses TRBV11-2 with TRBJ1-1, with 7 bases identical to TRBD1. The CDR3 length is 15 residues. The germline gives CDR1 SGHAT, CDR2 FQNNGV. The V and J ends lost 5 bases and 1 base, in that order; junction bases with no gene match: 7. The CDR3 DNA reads TGTGCCAGCAGCCATTACAGGGGACGGAACACTGAAGCTTTCTTT. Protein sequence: CASSHYRGRNTEAFF.

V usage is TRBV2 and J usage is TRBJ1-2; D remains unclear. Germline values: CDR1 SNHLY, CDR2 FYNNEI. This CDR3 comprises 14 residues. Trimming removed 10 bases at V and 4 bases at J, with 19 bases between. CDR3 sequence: CATSTPPGSYGYTF. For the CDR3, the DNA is TGTGCCACCTCTACACCCCCCGGGAGCTATGGCTACACCTTC.

The CDR3 DNA reads TGTGCCAGCAGTTCCGTCGGGACAGGGCGAACTGAAGCTTTCTTT. Amino acids: CASSSVGTGRTEAFF. The rearrangement links TRBV2 to TRBJ1-1; the match to TRBD1 covers 9 bases. V lost 5 bases to trimming and J lost 5 bases; unmatched junction nucleotides: 9. This CDR3 spans 15 amino acids. Germline CDR1 SNHLY, CDR2 FYNNEI.

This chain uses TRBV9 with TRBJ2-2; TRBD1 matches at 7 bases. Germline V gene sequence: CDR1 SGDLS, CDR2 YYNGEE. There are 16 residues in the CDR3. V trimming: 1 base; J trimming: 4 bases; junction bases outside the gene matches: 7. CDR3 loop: CASSVKGAVFTGELFF. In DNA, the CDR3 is TGTGCCAGCAGCGTAAAGGGGGCGGTATTCACCGGGGAGCTGTTTTTT.

CDR3 nucleotides: TGTGCCAGCACCCCCGGGACAGGGGGCGGTCAGCCCCAGCATTTT. It is translated as CASTPGTGGGQPQHF. The chain is built from TRBV2 and TRBJ1-5; 12 bases match TRBD1. J was trimmed by 6 bases and V by 7 bases; bases with no gene match: 7. Germline V gene data show CDR1 as SNHLY and CDR2 as FYNNEI. The CDR3 has 15 amino acids. The full variable domain, completed using reference TRBV2 and TRBJ1-5, is EPEVTQTPSHQVTQMGQEVILRCVPISNHLYFYWYRQILGQKVEFLVSFYNNEISEKSEIFDDQFSVERPDGSNFTLKIRSTKLEDSAMYFCASTPGTGGGQPQHFGDGTRLSIL.

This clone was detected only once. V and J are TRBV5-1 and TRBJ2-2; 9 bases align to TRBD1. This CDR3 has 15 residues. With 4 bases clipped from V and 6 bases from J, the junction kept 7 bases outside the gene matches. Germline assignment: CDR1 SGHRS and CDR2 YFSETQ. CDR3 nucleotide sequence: TGCGCCAGCAGCATACAGGGGGCTATTGCCGGGGAGCTGTTTTTT. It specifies CASSIQGAIAGELFF.

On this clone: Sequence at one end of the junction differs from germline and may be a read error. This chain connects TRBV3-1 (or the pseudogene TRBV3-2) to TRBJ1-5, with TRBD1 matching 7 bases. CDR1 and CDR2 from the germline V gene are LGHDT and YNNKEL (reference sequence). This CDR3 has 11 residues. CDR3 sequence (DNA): TGTGCCAGCAGCTACAGACAGGGTGTTGATTTT. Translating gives CASSYRQGVDF.

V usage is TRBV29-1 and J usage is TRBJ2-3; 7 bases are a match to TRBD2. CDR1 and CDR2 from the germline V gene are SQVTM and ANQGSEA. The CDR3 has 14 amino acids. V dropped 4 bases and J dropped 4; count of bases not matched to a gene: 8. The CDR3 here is CSVGGGYGADTQYF. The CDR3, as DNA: TGCAGCGTTGGGGGGGGTTACGGCGCAGATACGCAGTATTTT.

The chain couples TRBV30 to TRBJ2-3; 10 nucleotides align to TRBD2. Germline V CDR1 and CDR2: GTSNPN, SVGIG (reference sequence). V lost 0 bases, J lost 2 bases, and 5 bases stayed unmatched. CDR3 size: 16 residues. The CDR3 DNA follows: TGTGCCTGGAGTGTACTAGCGGGACCACTCACAGATACGCAGTATTTT. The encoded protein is CAWSVLAGPLTDTQYF. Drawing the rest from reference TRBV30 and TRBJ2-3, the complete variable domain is SQTIHQWPATLVQPVGSPLSLECTVEGTSNPNLYWYRQAAGRGLQLLFYSVGIGQISSEVPQNLSASRPQDRQFILSSKKLLLSDSGFYLCAWSVLAGPLTDTQYFGPGTRLTVL.

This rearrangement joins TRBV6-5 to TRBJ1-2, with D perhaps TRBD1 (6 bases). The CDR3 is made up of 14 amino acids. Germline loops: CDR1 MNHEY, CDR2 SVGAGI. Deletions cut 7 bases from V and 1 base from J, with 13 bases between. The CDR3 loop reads CASKRDILNYGYTF. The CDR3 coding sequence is TGTGCCAGCAAGCGGGACATACTTAACTATGGCTACACCTTC.

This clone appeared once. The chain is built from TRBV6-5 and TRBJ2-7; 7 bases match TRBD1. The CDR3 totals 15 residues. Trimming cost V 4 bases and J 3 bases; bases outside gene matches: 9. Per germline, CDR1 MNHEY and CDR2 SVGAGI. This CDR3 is CASSWDRDSLYEQYV. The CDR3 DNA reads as TGTGCCAGCAGTTGGGACCGGGACAGCCTCTACGAGCAGTACGTC.

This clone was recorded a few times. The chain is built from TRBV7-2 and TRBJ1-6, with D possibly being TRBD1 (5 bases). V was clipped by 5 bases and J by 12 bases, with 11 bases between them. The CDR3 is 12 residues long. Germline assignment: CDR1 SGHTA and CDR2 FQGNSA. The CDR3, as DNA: TGTGCCAGCAGCCCGGGACTCGGACCCCTCCACTTT. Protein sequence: CASSPGLGPLHF.

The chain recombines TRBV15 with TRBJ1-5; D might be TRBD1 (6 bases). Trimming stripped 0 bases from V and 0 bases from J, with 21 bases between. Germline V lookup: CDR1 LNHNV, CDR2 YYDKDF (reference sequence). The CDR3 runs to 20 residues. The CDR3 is CATSRDFFFEGQNSNQPQHF. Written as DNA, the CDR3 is TGTGCCACCAGCAGAGATTTCTTCTTCGAAGGACAGAATAGCAATCAGCCCCAGCATTTT.

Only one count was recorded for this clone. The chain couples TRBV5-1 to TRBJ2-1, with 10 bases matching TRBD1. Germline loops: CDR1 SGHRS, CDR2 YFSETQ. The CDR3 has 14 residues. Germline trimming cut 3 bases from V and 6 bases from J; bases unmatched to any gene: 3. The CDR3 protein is CASSSGQGFNEQFF. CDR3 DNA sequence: TGCGCCAGCAGCTCGGGACAGGGGTTCAATGAGCAGTTCTTC.

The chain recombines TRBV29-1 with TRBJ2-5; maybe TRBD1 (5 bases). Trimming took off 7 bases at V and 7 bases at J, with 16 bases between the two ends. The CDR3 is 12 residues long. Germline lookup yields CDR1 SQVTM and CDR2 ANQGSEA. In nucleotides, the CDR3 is TGCAGCGCCGGGCCTAACCAGGGGACCCAGTACTTC. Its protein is CSAGPNQGTQYF.

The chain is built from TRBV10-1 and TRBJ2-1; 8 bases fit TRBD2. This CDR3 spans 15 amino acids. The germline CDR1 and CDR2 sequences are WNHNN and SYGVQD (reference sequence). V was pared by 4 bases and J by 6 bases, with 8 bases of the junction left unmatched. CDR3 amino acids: CASSARGGQVNEQFF. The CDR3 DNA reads TGCGCCAGCAGTGCCCGCGGGGGGCAGGTCAATGAGCAGTTCTTC.

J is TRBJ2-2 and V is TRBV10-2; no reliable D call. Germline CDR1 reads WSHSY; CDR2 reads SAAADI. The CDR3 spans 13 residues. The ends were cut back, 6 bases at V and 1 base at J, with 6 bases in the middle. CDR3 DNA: TGCGCCAGCAGATCTAGGAACACCGGGGAGCTGTTTTTT. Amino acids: CASRSRNTGELFF.

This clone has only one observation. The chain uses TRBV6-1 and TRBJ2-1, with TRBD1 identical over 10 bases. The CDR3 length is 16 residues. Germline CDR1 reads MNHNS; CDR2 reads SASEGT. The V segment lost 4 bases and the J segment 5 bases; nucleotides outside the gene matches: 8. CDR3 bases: TGTGCCAGCAGTGTAGTGACAGGGGGCCGAGACAATGAGCAGTTCTTC. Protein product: CASSVVTGGRDNEQFF.

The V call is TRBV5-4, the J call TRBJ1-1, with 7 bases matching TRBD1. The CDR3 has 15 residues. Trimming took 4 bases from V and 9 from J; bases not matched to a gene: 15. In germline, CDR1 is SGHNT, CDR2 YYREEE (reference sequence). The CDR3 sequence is CASSPGGVGDRKAFF. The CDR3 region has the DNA TGTGCCAGCAGCCCCGGAGGAGTAGGGGACAGAAAAGCTTTCTTT.